This T cell receptor beta chain originates from a study of post-analysis software for immune sequencing data. On the study more broadly: Relapsing-remitting, secondary progressive and progressive-relapsing multiple sclerosis courses were included.

Unique molecular identifiers tagged the TCR beta cDNA libraries. Starting from roughly 1 to 10 million T cells, the study yielded 500,000 or so cDNA molecules. TCRdb recomputed calls from the PCR reads with MiXCR, one row per CDR3 protein. Of some 890,000 distinct CDR3 sequences listed, roughly 50% are singletons. Findings and caveats of the study: Same-batch preparations were strongly co-clustered by F measure. Diversity measured as normalized Chao1 was significantly lower in multiple sclerosis patients than in controls.

In regard to this clonotype: Its antigen is unidentified.

The sequenced sample consisted of blood. The receptor's source is a girl aged 5-17 years with multiple sclerosis.

As DNA, the CDR3 is TGTGCCAGCAGCGTAGGTGACAGGGGGCGATACGAGCAGTACTTC. The encoded protein is CASSVGDRGRYEQYF. The chain is built from TRBV9 and TRBJ2-7, with 10 bases fitting TRBD1. The J segment lost 4 bases and the V segment lost 0 bases, leaving 4 bases of the junction unmatched. The germline V gene has CDR1 SGDLS and CDR2 YYNGEE. The CDR3 is 15 amino acids.